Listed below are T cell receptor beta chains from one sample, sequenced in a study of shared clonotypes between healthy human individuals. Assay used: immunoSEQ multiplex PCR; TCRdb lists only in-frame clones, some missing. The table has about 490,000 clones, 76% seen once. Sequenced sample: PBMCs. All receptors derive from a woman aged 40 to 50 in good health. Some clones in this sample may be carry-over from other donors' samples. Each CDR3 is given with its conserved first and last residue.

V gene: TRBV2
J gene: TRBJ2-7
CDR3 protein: CATSRGVGQGGNEQYF

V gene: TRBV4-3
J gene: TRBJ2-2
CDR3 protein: CASSQTWAGGRGTGELFF

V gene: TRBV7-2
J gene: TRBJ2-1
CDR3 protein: CASSLAGQLSYNEQFF

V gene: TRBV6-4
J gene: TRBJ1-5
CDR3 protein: CASSEGGLGQPQHF

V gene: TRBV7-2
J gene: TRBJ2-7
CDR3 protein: CASSLGAVSVYEQYF

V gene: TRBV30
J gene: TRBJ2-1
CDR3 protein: CAWSSLAGHNEQFF

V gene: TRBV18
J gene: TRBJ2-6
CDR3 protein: CASSLTGGRSGANVLTF

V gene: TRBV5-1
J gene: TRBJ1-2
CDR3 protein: CASSLEEGSYGYTF

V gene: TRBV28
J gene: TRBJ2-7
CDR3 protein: CASSSTGGPLGEQYF

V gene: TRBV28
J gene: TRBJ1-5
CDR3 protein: CASSGTGESQPQHF

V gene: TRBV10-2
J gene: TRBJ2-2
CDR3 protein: CASSAVPGELFF

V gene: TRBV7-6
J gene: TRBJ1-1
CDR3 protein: CASSQTGWGTAAFF

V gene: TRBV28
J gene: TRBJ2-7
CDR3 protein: CASSFSPRAGGEQYF

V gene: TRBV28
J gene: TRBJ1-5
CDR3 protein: CASSTGTTQPQHF

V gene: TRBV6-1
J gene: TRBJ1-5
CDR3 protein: CASKFGAGGQPQHF

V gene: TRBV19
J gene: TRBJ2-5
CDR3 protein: CASRPGYQETQYF

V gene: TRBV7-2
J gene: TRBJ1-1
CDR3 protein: CASSSRGGTEAFF

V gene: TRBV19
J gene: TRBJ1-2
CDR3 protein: CASSDARVGANYGYTF

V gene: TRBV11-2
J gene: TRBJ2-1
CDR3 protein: CASSLDLLGEQFF

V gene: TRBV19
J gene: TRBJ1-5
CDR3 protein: CASSIASDSNQPQHF

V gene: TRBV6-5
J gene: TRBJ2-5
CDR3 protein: CASTEQGRETQYF

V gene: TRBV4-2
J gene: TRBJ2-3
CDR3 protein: CASSPVGTLDTQYF